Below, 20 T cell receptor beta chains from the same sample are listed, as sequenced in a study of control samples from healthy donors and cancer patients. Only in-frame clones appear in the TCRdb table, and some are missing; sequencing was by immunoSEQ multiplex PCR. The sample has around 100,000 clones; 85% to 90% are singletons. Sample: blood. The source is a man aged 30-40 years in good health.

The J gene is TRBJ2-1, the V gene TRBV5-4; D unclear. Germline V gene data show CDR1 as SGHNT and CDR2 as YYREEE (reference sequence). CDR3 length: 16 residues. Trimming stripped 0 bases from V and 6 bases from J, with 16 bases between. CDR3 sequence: CASSLVETAATNEQFF. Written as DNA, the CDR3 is TGTGCCAGCAGCTTGGTAGAGACTGCTGCCACCAATGAGCAGTTCTTC.

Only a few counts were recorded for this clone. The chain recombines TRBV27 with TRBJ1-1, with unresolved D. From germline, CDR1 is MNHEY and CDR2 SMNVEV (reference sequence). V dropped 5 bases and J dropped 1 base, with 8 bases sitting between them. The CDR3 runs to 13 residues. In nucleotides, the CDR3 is TGTGCCAGCAGTGGACGGGAGAACACTGAAGCTTTCTTT. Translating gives CASSGRENTEAFF.

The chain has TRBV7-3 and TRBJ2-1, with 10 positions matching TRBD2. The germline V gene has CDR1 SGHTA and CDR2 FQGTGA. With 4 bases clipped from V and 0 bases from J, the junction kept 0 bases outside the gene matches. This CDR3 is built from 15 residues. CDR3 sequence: CASSSSGGSYNEQFF. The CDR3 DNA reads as TGTGCCAGCAGCTCTAGCGGGGGCTCCTACAATGAGCAGTTCTTC.

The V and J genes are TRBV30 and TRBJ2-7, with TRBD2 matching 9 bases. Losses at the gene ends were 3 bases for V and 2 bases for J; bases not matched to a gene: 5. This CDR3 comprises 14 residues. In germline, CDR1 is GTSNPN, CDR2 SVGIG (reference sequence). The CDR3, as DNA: TGTGCCTGGAGCGGACTAGCGTCTACCTACGAGCAGTACTTC. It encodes CAWSGLASTYEQYF.

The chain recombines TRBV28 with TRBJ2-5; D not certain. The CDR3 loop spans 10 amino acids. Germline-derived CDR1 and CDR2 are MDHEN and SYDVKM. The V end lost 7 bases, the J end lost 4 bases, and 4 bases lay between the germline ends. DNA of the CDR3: TGTGCCAGCACTCCAGAGACCCAGTACTTC. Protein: CASTPETQYF.

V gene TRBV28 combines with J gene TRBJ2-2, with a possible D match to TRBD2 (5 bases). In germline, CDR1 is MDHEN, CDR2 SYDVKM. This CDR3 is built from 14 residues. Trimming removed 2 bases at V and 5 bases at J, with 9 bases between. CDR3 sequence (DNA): TGTGCCAGCAGTTTAATCGGGATGACCGGGGAGCTGTTTTTT. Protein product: CASSLIGMTGELFF.

The CDR3 protein is CASSFWGDLEAFF. The CDR3 DNA is TGTGCCAGCAGCTTTTGGGGCGATCTGGAGGCTTTCTTT. This rearrangement joins TRBV13 to TRBJ1-1; TRBD1 might be the D (5 bases). CDR1 PRHDT and CDR2 FYEKMQ come from the germline V gene (reference sequence). The CDR3 covers 13 residues. The V end lost 3 bases, the J end lost 11 bases, and 16 bases lay between the germline ends.

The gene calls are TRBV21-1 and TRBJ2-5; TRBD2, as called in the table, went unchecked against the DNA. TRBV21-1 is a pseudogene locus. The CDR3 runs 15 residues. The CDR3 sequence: CASSIKAEGQETQYF. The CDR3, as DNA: TGTGCCAGCAGCATCAAAGCGGAAGGGCAAGAGACCCAGTACTTC.

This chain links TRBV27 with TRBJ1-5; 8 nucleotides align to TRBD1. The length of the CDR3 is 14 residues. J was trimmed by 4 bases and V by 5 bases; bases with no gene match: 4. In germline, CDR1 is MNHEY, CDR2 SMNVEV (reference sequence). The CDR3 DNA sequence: TGTGCCAGCAGTCCGGACAGGGTGAATCAGCCCCAGCATTTT. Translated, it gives CASSPDRVNQPQHF.

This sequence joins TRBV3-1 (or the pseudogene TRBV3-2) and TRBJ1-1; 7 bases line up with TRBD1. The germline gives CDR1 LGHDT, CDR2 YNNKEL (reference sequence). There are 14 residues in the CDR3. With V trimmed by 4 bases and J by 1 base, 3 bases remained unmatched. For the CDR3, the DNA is TGTGCCAGCAGCCTACGGACAGGGAACACTGAAGCTTTCTTT. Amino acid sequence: CASSLRTGNTEAFF.

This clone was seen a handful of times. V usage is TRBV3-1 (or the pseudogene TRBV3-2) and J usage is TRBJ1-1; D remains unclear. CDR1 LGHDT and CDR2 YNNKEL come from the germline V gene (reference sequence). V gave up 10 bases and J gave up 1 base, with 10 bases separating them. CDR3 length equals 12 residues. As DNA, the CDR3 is TGTGCCACACGTCGAGGGAACACTGAAGCTTTCTTT. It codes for CATRRGNTEAFF.

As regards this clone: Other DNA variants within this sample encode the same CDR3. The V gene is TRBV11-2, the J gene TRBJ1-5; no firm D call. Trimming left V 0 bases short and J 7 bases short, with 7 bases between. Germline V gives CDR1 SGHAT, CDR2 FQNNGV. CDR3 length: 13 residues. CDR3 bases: TGTGCCAGCAGCTTAGATAGAGGCCAGCCCCAGCATTTT. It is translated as CASSLDRGQPQHF.

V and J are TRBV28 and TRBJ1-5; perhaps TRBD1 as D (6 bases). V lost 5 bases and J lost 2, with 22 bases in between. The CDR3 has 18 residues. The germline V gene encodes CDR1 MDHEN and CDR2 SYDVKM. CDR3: CASSPPQGRGRGNQPQHF. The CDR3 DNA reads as TGTGCCAGCAGTCCACCCCAGGGGAGGGGCCGTGGCAATCAGCCCCAGCATTTT.

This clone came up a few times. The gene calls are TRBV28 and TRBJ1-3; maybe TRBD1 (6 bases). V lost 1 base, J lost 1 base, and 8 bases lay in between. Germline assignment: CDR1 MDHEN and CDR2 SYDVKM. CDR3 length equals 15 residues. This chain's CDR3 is CASSLYRVSGNTIYF. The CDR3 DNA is TGTGCCAGCAGTTTATACAGGGTGTCTGGAAACACCATATATTTT.

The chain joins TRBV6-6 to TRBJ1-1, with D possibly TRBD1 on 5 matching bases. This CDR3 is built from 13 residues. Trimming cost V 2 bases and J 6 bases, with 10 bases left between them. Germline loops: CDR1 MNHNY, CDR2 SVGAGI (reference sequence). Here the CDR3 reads CASSYRGMSEAFF. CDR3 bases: TGTGCCAGCAGTTACAGGGGTATGTCTGAAGCTTTCTTT.

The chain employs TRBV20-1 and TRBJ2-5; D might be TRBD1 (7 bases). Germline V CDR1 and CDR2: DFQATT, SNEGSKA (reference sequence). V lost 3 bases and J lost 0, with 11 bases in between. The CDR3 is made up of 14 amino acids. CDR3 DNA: TGCAGTGCTAGTCAGGGGGGAGACCAAGAGACCCAGTACTTC. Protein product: CSASQGGDQETQYF.

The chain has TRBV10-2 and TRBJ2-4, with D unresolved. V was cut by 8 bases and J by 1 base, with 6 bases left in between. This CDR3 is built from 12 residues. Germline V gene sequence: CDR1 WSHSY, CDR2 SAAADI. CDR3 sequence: CASGTAKNIQYF. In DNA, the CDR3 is TGCGCCAGCGGTACCGCCAAAAACATTCAGTACTTC.

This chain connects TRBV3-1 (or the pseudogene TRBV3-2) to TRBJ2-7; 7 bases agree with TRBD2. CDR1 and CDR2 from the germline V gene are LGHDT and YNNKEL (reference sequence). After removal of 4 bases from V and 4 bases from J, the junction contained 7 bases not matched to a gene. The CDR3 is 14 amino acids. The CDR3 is CASSLRGGAYEQYF. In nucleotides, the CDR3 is TGTGCCAGCAGCCTACGCGGGGGAGCATACGAGCAGTACTTC.

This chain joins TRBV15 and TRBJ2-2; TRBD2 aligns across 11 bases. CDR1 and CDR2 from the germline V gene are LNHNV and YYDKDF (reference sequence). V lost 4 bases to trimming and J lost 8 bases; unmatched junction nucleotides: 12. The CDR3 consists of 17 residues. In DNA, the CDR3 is TGTGCCACCAGCAAGACTAGCGGGAACCGGGCGGCGGGGGAGCTGTTTTTT. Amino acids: CATSKTSGNRAAGELFF.

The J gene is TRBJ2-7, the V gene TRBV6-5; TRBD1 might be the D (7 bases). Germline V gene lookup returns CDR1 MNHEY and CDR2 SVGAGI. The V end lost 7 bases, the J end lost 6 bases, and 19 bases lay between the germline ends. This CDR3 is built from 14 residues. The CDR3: CASTRGGQEGEQYF. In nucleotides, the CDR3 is TGTGCCAGCACTAGGGGTGGACAGGAGGGCGAGCAGTACTTC.